These 28 T cell receptor beta chains came from one sample sequenced in a study of cytomegalovirus exposure and HLA in healthy donors. Clones were sequenced by immunoSEQ multiplex PCR, and TCRdb holds only the in-frame ones, with some missing. The sample records about 170,000 clones, more than 75% being singletons. The specimen sequenced was PBMCs. These receptors were obtained from a man in his late teens or twenties in good health and CMV-seropositive.

This chain joins TRBV7-6 and TRBJ2-2; D call uncertain. The germline gives CDR1 SGHVS, CDR2 FNYEAQ. This CDR3 has 14 amino acids. Trimming cost V 0 bases and J 2 bases, with 4 bases left between them. The CDR3 DNA sequence: TGTGCCAGCAGCTTAGCACTAAACACCGGGGAGCTGTTTTTT. This sequence encodes CASSLALNTGELFF.

V gene TRBV4-3 combines with J gene TRBJ2-7, with D possibly TRBD2 on 6 matching bases. CDR3 length: 15 amino acids. Germline V gives CDR1 LGHNA, CDR2 YSLEER. V dropped 1 base and J dropped 1 base, with 11 bases sitting between them. CDR3 sequence reads: CASSQVEGLSYEQYF. The CDR3 DNA follows: TGCGCCAGCAGCCAAGTGGAGGGGCTTTCCTACGAGCAGTACTTC.

The chain combines TRBV7-9 with TRBJ1-1; D is perhaps TRBD1 (6 bases). Germline values: CDR1 SEHNR, CDR2 FQNEAQ (reference sequence). This CDR3 is 14 amino acids long. V was trimmed by 9 bases and J by 1 base, leaving 15 bases between them. CDR3 sequence reads: CASSKTGRNTEAFF. The CDR3 DNA reads as TGTGCCAGTTCAAAGACAGGAAGGAACACTGAAGCTTTCTTT.

This clone was counted a single time. V usage is TRBV28 and J usage is TRBJ1-2; 10 bases fit TRBD1. CDR1 and CDR2 from the germline V gene are MDHEN and SYDVKM. This CDR3 has 18 amino acids. The junction had 13 bases not matched to a gene; V was cut back by 6 bases and J by 0 bases. Written as DNA, the CDR3 is TGTGCCAGCAGCCCGGACAGGGGGTCCTCCTTGGCTAACTATGGCTACACCTTC. It yields the protein CASSPDRGSSLANYGYTF.

The rearrangement links TRBV4-3 to TRBJ1-1, with D perhaps matching TRBD1 (5 bases). Trimming took 0 bases from V and 3 from J, leaving 14 bases between them. The CDR3 has 16 residues. Germline V gives CDR1 LGHNA, CDR2 YSLEER. The CDR3 sequence is CASSQDRTRGDTEAFF. Written as DNA, the CDR3 is TGCGCCAGCAGCCAAGATCGCACGCGGGGGGACACTGAAGCTTTCTTT.

This clone was detected only a few times. This chain uses TRBV27 with TRBJ1-5; weak D call: TRBD1 (5 bases). Trimming pared 8 bases from V and 5 bases from J, leaving 13 bases between. CDR1 and CDR2 (germline): MNHEY, SMNVEV (reference sequence). The length of the CDR3 is 13 residues. CDR3 region: CASRWTSYQPQHF. DNA for the CDR3: TGTGCCAGCCGTTGGACATCCTATCAGCCCCAGCATTTT.

The gene calls are TRBV29-1 and TRBJ1-1; D unresolved. The CDR3 sequence is 14 residues long. Trimming took 4 bases from V and 1 from J, leaving 13 bases between them. Per germline, CDR1 SQVTM and CDR2 ANQGSEA. The chain's CDR3 is CSVVQLPGNTEAFF. CDR3 coding DNA: TGCAGCGTTGTCCAGCTACCGGGGAACACTGAAGCTTTCTTT.

This CDR3 reads CASSRDLTYEQYF. CDR3 DNA sequence: TGTGCCAGCAGCCGGGATCTCACCTACGAGCAGTACTTC. This rearrangement joins TRBV6-6 to TRBJ2-7, with TRBD2 as a possible D gene (5 bases). V gave up 6 bases and J gave up 2 bases, with 11 bases separating them. The germline gives CDR1 MNHNY, CDR2 SVGAGI (reference sequence). This CDR3 has 13 residues.

This rearrangement joins TRBV7-3 to TRBJ2-1; 9 nucleotides agree with TRBD2. The ends lost 5 bases at V and 8 bases at J; junction bases unmatched: 13. Germline V gene sequence: CDR1 SGHTA, CDR2 FQGTGA. This CDR3 comprises 16 residues. CDR3 coding DNA: TGTGCCAGCAGCCCTTCGGGGGCGGGAGGGCTCCATGAGCAGTTCTTC. Translation gives CASSPSGAGGLHEQFF.

The chain joins TRBV15 to TRBJ2-4, with TRBD1 identical over 7 bases. Germline V gene sequence: CDR1 LNHNV, CDR2 YYDKDF (reference sequence). The CDR3 contains 14 residues. J lost 4 bases, V lost 0 bases, and 0 bases had no gene match. CDR3 sequence (DNA): TGTGCCACCAGCAGAGACAGGGGGAAAAACATTCAGTACTTC. Its protein product is CATSRDRGKNIQYF.

This clone was observed a few times. V gene TRBV7-9 combines with J gene TRBJ2-7; TRBD2 aligns across 9 bases. The CDR3 is made up of 14 amino acids. Germline loops: CDR1 SEHNR, CDR2 FQNEAQ (reference sequence). Losses at the gene ends were 5 bases for V and 4 bases for J; bases not matched to a gene: 6. The CDR3, as DNA: TGTGCCAGCAGCGTTAGCGGGAGTGGATACGAGCAGTACTTC. Amino acids: CASSVSGSGYEQYF.

The rearrangement uses TRBV15 and TRBJ2-3; 9 positions agree with TRBD2. V shed 2 bases and J 6 bases; nucleotides not matched to a gene: 9. The CDR3 contains 16 residues. Germline V lookup: CDR1 LNHNV, CDR2 YYDKDF (reference sequence). The CDR3 nucleotides are TGTGCCACCAGCAGATTCGCGGGAGGGCCAGGGGATACGCAGTATTTT. Translated: CATSRFAGGPGDTQYF.

V and J are TRBV7-9 and TRBJ1-1, with TRBD1 matching 7 bases. This CDR3 has 10 amino acids. The germline CDR1 and CDR2 sequences are SEHNR and FQNEAQ (reference sequence). Trimming cost V 4 bases and J 11 bases; bases outside gene matches: 1. CDR3 sequence reads: CASSSRGAFF. The CDR3, as DNA: TGTGCCAGCAGCTCCAGGGGGGCTTTCTTT.

The chain uses TRBV4-1 and TRBJ1-2, with 7 bases that match TRBD1. Per the germline V gene, CDR1 is MGHRA and CDR2 is YSYEKL. The CDR3 spans 15 residues. Trimming took 0 bases from V and 2 from J; bases not matched to a gene: 3. This CDR3 reads CASSQERGRNYGYTF. The DNA for the CDR3 is TGCGCCAGCAGCCAAGAAAGGGGGCGAAACTATGGCTACACCTTC.

The chain is built from TRBV25-1 and TRBJ2-7; a possible D gene is TRBD1 (5 bases). The V gene lost 1 base and the J gene lost 6 bases, with 13 bases spanning the gap. This CDR3 has 14 amino acids. Germline CDR1 reads MGHDK; CDR2 reads SYGVNS. The CDR3 loop is CASSESQGGVEQYF. DNA of the CDR3: TGTGCCAGCAGTGAATCCCAGGGTGGGGTCGAGCAGTACTTC.

The chain has TRBV5-6 and TRBJ2-3, with 7 bases lining up with TRBD2. The CDR3 is 13 residues long. The ends lost 1 base at V and 8 bases at J; junction bases unmatched: 4. Per the germline V gene, CDR1 is SGHDT and CDR2 is YYEEEE. The CDR3, as DNA: TGTGCCAGCAGCTTGTCAGGGAGGGGTACGCAGTATTTT. Translation gives CASSLSGRGTQYF.

V usage is TRBV4-1 and J usage is TRBJ2-3; D might be TRBD1 (5 bases). Germline lookup yields CDR1 MGHRA and CDR2 YSYEKL. CDR3 length: 15 amino acids. V was pared by 6 bases and J by 3 bases, with 16 bases between. CDR3 sequence: CASSTLGQRTDTQYF. The CDR3 DNA sequence: TGCGCCAGCAGTACTCTAGGACAACGGACAGATACGCAGTATTTT.

The V gene is TRBV7-9, the J gene TRBJ2-2; D remains ambiguous. Per the germline V gene, CDR1 is SEHNR and CDR2 is FQNEAQ (reference sequence). The V gene lost 4 bases and the J gene lost 5 bases, with 8 bases spanning the gap. CDR3 size: 13 residues. The CDR3 bases are TGTGCCAGCAGCTCACGCGAGACCGGGGAGCTGTTTTTT. Amino acid sequence: CASSSRETGELFF. The variable domain in full, completed from reference TRBV7-9 and TRBJ2-2, reads DTGVSQNPRHKITKRGQNVTFRCDPISEHNRLYWYRQTLGQGPEFLTYFQNEAQLEKSRLLSDRFSAERPKGSFSTLEIQRTEQGDSAMYLCASSSRETGELFFGEGSRLTVL.

The chain joins TRBV6-1 to TRBJ2-5; D is unresolved. Germline V gene lookup returns CDR1 MNHNS and CDR2 SASEGT. CDR3 length: 13 amino acids. Trimming left V 7 bases short and J 4 bases short, with 13 bases between. The CDR3: CASIYKAPETQYF. CDR3 DNA sequence: TGTGCCAGCATTTATAAAGCACCAGAGACCCAGTACTTC.

The chain recombines TRBV28 with TRBJ2-1, with 7 bases lining up with TRBD2. The CDR3 length is 15 residues. The V gene end was trimmed by 5 bases and the J gene end by 3 bases; junction bases not matched to a gene: 7. CDR1 is MDHEN, CDR2 SYDVKM, per germline. The CDR3 region is CASSAGASGYNEQFF. The CDR3 coding sequence is TGTGCCAGCAGTGCCGGGGCTAGCGGCTACAATGAGCAGTTCTTC.

Only a few counts were recorded for this clone. V and J are TRBV12-5 and TRBJ2-3; perhaps TRBD2 as D (5 bases). There are 14 residues in the CDR3. V was pared by 1 base and J by 2 bases, with 7 bases between. Germline values: CDR1 LGHNT, CDR2 FRNRAP. CDR3 amino acids: CASGLERFTDTQYF. DNA for the CDR3: TGTGCTAGTGGTTTGGAGCGGTTCACAGATACGCAGTATTTT.

In DNA form, the CDR3 reads TGTGCCAGCAGCTTTGCGGCCAACGGAGCCTACGAGCAGTACTTC. The encoded protein is CASSFAANGAYEQYF. This chain uses TRBV11-1 with TRBJ2-5; D uncertain. Gene TRBJ2-7 matches the end of the DNA better, so the J call may be wrong. The V gene's germline CDR1 is SGHAT and CDR2 FQDESV (reference sequence). This CDR3 spans 15 amino acids.

This clone has a single count. This chain uses TRBV6-4 with TRBJ2-3; 9 bases are shared with TRBD2. Germline CDR1 MRHNA, CDR2 SNTAGT. With 4 bases clipped from V and 5 bases from J, the junction kept 1 base outside the gene matches. CDR3 length: 13 residues. CDR3 nucleotides: TGTGCCAGCAGTGGCGGGGGGGGAGATACGCAGTATTTT. Residues: CASSGGGGDTQYF.

J is TRBJ2-7 and V is TRBV7-6, with D perhaps TRBD1 (6 bases). There are 12 residues in the CDR3. The V and J ends lost 1 base and 6 bases respectively, with 7 bases between them. Germline CDR1 SGHVS, CDR2 FNYEAQ. CDR3 loop: CASSLGGREQYF. The CDR3 coding sequence is TGTGCCAGCAGCTTAGGGGGGCGCGAGCAGTACTTC.

Here the CDR3 reads CASSQALSSPRGYTF. For the CDR3, the DNA is TGCGCCAGCAGCCAAGCTCTGAGTTCGCCAAGAGGCTACACCTTC. This rearrangement joins TRBV4-3 to TRBJ1-2; the D is unclear. The CDR3 length is 15 residues. With 1 base removed from V and 8 bases from J, the gap between germline ends came to 17 bases. Germline V gives CDR1 LGHNA, CDR2 YSLEER.

V usage is TRBV5-4 and J usage is TRBJ1-2; no clear D gene. Trimming left V 1 base short and J 2 bases short, with 6 bases between. The CDR3 loop spans 13 amino acids. Germline-derived CDR1 and CDR2 are SGHNT and YYREEE (reference sequence). Written as DNA, the CDR3 is TGTGCCAGCAGCTTGCCGGTGAACTATGGCTACACCTTC. Translated, it gives CASSLPVNYGYTF.

The V call is TRBV5-5, the J call TRBJ2-1; D is unclear. CDR1 SGHKS and CDR2 YYEKEE come from the germline V gene (reference sequence). The CDR3 runs 13 residues. V dropped 3 bases and J dropped 5 bases, with 9 bases sitting between them. The CDR3 coding sequence is TGTGCCAGCAGCTACATTTCGAACAATGAGCAGTTCTTC. Translated: CASSYISNNEQFF.

The chain couples TRBV5-1 to TRBJ2-1; TRBD2 might be the D (6 bases). The CDR3 has 12 amino acids. V lost 4 bases, J lost 8 bases, and 10 bases lay in between. Germline CDR1 is SGHRS and CDR2 is YFSETQ. CDR3: CASSGGGYEQFF. The CDR3, as DNA: TGCGCCAGCAGCGGGGGAGGCTATGAGCAGTTCTTC.